The 21 T cell receptor beta chains in this list originate from one sample, sequenced in a study of blood T cell repertoires in COVID-19 (TCRdb year 2020). The method was the immunoSEQ multiplex PCR assay. In TCRdb, the immuneACCESS table is reduced to in-frame sequences with V and J assigned. These tables do not hold every clone; where another copy was compared, an unresolved V gene accounts for under half, and the others remain unexplained. This sample has 200,000 to 250,000 clones in its table, and 88% of those were observed once. 2.5% to 3.5% of the sample is taken by the ten largest. Source material: peripheral blood. All receptors come from a woman aged 60-75 years with acute or convalescent COVID-19.

This chain links TRBV15 with TRBJ2-1, with a possible D match to TRBD2 (6 bases). CDR1 is LNHNV, CDR2 YYDKDF, per germline (reference sequence). CDR3 length equals 19 residues. V was cut by 3 bases and J by 4 bases, with 25 bases left in between. The CDR3 bases are TGTGCCACCAGCAGGTACGGGGGTACTAGCTCGTCTTCTTACAATGAGCAGTTCTTC. It yields the protein CATSRYGGTSSSSYNEQFF.

The V call is TRBV10-3, the J call TRBJ2-3; 9 bases line up with TRBD1. The CDR3 consists of 15 residues. With 3 bases clipped from V and 7 bases from J, the junction kept 8 bases outside the gene matches. Germline CDR1 and CDR2: ENHRY and SYGVKD. CDR3 loop: CAISDAGQGRNTQYF. CDR3 sequence (DNA): TGTGCCATCAGTGATGCGGGACAGGGACGGAATACGCAGTATTTT.

This chain connects TRBV6-5 to TRBJ2-7; perhaps TRBD1 as D (6 bases). V dropped 5 bases and J dropped 7 bases, with 21 bases sitting between them. This CDR3 contains 15 residues. The V gene's germline CDR1 is MNHEY and CDR2 SVGAGI. In DNA, the CDR3 is TGTGCCAGCAGTCGAACAGGGACAAGTGGTAGAGAGCAGTACTTC. Protein sequence: CASSRTGTSGREQYF.

The chain combines TRBV30 with TRBJ1-5, with 10 bases matching TRBD1. The ends lost 5 bases at V and 3 bases at J; junction bases unmatched: 7. The CDR3 sequence is 15 residues long. Germline assignment: CDR1 GTSNPN and CDR2 SVGIG (reference sequence). For the CDR3, the DNA is TGTGCCTGGTCCGGGACAGGGGCTTACAATCAGCCCCAGCATTTT. Its translation is CAWSGTGAYNQPQHF.

This chain links TRBV7-2 with TRBJ1-5; possibly TRBD1 for D (6 bases). Germline CDR1 SGHTA, CDR2 FQGNSA. V dropped 2 bases and J dropped 0 bases, with 8 bases sitting between them. The CDR3 is made up of 15 amino acids. CDR3: CASSLNRDSNQPQHF. CDR3 bases: TGTGCCAGCAGCTTAAACAGGGATAGCAATCAGCCCCAGCATTTT.

The genes are TRBV10-1 and TRBJ2-3; TRBD2 matches at 8 bases. The V segment lost 0 bases and the J segment 4 bases; nucleotides outside the gene matches: 9. CDR1 and CDR2 (germline): WNHNN, SYGVQD (reference sequence). The CDR3 totals 17 residues. The CDR3 DNA follows: TGCGCCAGCAGTGAGTCTGGAGCGGGAGTCAAGGCAGATACGCAGTATTTT. Translated, it gives CASSESGAGVKADTQYF.

The rearrangement joins TRBV5-4 to TRBJ2-2; D is possibly TRBD2 (5 bases). The CDR3 sequence is 15 residues long. Trimming cost V 2 bases and J 4 bases, with 12 bases left between them. Germline V CDR1 and CDR2: SGHNT, YYREEE (reference sequence). CDR3: CASSLAEPPTGELFF. The CDR3 DNA sequence: TGTGCCAGCAGCTTAGCGGAGCCACCCACCGGGGAGCTGTTTTTT.

The chain couples TRBV6-1 to TRBJ2-3; 9 bases map to TRBD2. Germline CDR1 reads MNHNS; CDR2 reads SASEGT. This CDR3 is built from 16 residues. V shed 1 base, J shed 8 bases, and the junction held 10 bases outside the gene matches. The CDR3 nucleotides are TGTGCCAGCAGTGAAGGGGGTAGCGGGGGACATCGTACGCAGTATTTT. It translates to CASSEGGSGGHRTQYF.

CDR3 sequence (DNA): TGTGCCAGCAGCCCCCGGGGAGGCAATCAGCCCCAGCATTTT. Translated, it gives CASSPRGGNQPQHF. The J gene is TRBJ1-5, the V gene TRBV9; D is unresolved. This CDR3 comprises 14 residues. Trimming stripped 4 bases from V and 2 bases from J, with 10 bases between. The germline V gene has CDR1 SGDLS and CDR2 YYNGEE.

This chain joins TRBV10-3 and TRBJ1-4, with 8 bases matching TRBD1. The length of the CDR3 is 13 residues. Losses at the gene ends were 6 bases for V and 4 bases for J; bases not matched to a gene: 1. Germline V gene lookup returns CDR1 ENHRY and CDR2 SYGVKD. DNA of the CDR3: TGTGCCATCAGAGGACAGGGTAATGAAAAACTGTTTTTT. As protein: CAIRGQGNEKLFF.

V usage is TRBV7-2 and J usage is TRBJ2-1; 10 positions agree with TRBD2. The V and J ends lost 1 base and 3 bases, in that order; junction bases with no gene match: 6. CDR1 is SGHTA and CDR2 is FQGNSA in the germline V gene. The CDR3 spans 17 residues. The CDR3 DNA follows: TGTGCCAGCAGCTTAGGGAGCGGGGGGGCCTTCTACAATGAGCAGTTCTTC. Amino acids: CASSLGSGGAFYNEQFF.

This clone has just one count. The chain joins TRBV18 to TRBJ2-5; possibly TRBD2 for D (5 bases). V lost 1 base and J lost 5, with 11 bases in between. Germline V gene sequence: CDR1 KGHSH, CDR2 LQKENI. This CDR3 comprises 14 residues. The CDR3 loop reads CASSPQRGLETQYF. Written as DNA, the CDR3 is TGTGCCAGCTCACCACAGCGAGGGTTGGAGACCCAGTACTTC.

This chain connects TRBV19 to TRBJ1-5; D might be TRBD1 (6 bases). V was shortened by 5 bases and J by 4 bases, with 12 bases between the two germline ends. CDR3 length equals 14 residues. Germline lookup yields CDR1 LNHDA and CDR2 SQIVND (reference sequence). The CDR3 sequence is CASSRDIGNQPQHF. The CDR3 region has the DNA TGTGCCAGTAGTCGGGACATCGGAAATCAGCCCCAGCATTTT.

The chain employs TRBV19 and TRBJ2-1, with 9 bases fitting TRBD1. CDR3 length: 15 residues. Trimming cost V 3 bases and J 1 base; bases outside gene matches: 1. Germline assignment: CDR1 LNHDA and CDR2 SQIVND (reference sequence). This CDR3 is CASSMGTGSYNEQFF. The CDR3 DNA reads TGTGCCAGTAGTATGGGGACAGGGTCCTACAATGAGCAGTTCTTC.

V usage is TRBV7-2 and J usage is TRBJ2-2, with a possible D match to TRBD1 (5 bases). CDR1 and CDR2 (germline): SGHTA, FQGNSA. The CDR3 totals 18 residues. The V and J ends lost 0 bases and 1 base respectively, with 15 bases between them. The CDR3, as DNA: TGTGCCAGCAGCTTAGCAGGGGTAGCAACCATGAACACCGGGGAGCTGTTTTTT. The encoded protein is CASSLAGVATMNTGELFF.

The CDR3 protein is CASSLWRGLDYGYTF. CDR3 in DNA: TGTGCCAGCAGCTTGTGGAGAGGGCTAGACTATGGCTACACCTTC. The rearrangement links TRBV5-6 to TRBJ1-2; unclear D gene. V was trimmed by 1 base and J by 3 bases, leaving 13 bases between them. The CDR3 contains 15 residues. CDR1 and CDR2 (germline): SGHDT, YYEEEE. Together with reference TRBV5-6 and TRBJ1-2, the CDR3 gives the full variable domain: DAGVTQSPTHLIKTRGQQVTLRCSPKSGHDTVSWYQQALGQGPQFIFQYYEEEERQRGNFPDRFSGHQFPNYSSELNVNALLLGDSALYLCASSLWRGLDYGYTFGSGTRLTVV.

V and J are TRBV7-2 and TRBJ2-5, with 10 bases identical to TRBD1. The CDR3 runs to 13 residues. Germline trimming cut 7 bases from V and 5 bases from J; bases unmatched to any gene: 4. Looked up from germline, CDR1 is SGHTA and CDR2 is FQGNSA. In nucleotides, the CDR3 is TGTGCCAGCACCCGGGACAGGGGTGAGACCCAGTACTTC. This encodes CASTRDRGETQYF.

The chain has TRBV25-1 and TRBJ1-6; D is unresolved. This CDR3 region has 14 residues. Germline V gene sequence: CDR1 MGHDK, CDR2 SYGVNS. The ends were cut back, 6 bases at V and 8 bases at J, with 14 bases in the middle. The CDR3 DNA sequence: TGTGCCAGCAGGGATCCGGGTGGGTATTCACCCCTCCACTTT. Translated, it gives CASRDPGGYSPLHF. Combining the CDR3 with reference TRBV25-1 and TRBJ1-6 gives the whole variable domain EADIYQTPRYLVIGTGKKITLECSQTMGHDKMYWYQQDPGMELHLIHYSYGVNSTEKGDLSSESTVSRIRTEHFPLTLESARPSHTSQYLCASRDPGGYSPLHFGNGTRLTVT.

This clone came up a few times. This sequence joins TRBV7-2 and TRBJ2-7; 10 nucleotides match TRBD1. Germline-derived CDR1 and CDR2 are SGHTA and FQGNSA. The V and J ends lost 3 bases and 0 bases, in that order; junction bases with no gene match: 8. The CDR3 sequence is 17 residues long. CDR3 amino acids: CASSFTLGDRGSYEQYF. CDR3 bases: TGTGCCAGCAGCTTCACCCTTGGGGACAGGGGCTCCTACGAGCAGTACTTC.

The CDR3 region is CASSPMGTGSLGEQYF. As DNA, the CDR3 is TGTGCCAGCTCACCGATGGGGACAGGATCACTCGGCGAGCAGTACTTC. The rearrangement links TRBV18 to TRBJ2-7; 8 nucleotides agree with TRBD1. Looked up from germline, CDR1 is KGHSH and CDR2 is LQKENI. V lost 3 bases to trimming and J lost 6 bases; unmatched junction nucleotides: 13. This CDR3 contains 16 residues.

The V and J genes are TRBV5-1 and TRBJ1-3; 8 nucleotides agree with TRBD1. The CDR3 has 16 amino acids. The V and J ends lost 4 bases and 0 bases, in that order; junction bases with no gene match: 6. Germline-derived CDR1 and CDR2 are SGHRS and YFSETQ. The CDR3 reads CASSRDRQSSGNTIYF. The CDR3 coding sequence is TGCGCCAGCAGCAGGGACAGGCAGAGCTCTGGAAACACCATATATTTT.